Below, one T cell receptor (beta chain) is given with its context. Its antigen remains undetermined. Qualities for individual bases were not recorded, and no much larger clone is one base off. This record comes from a study of blood T cell repertoires in COVID-19 (dated by TCRdb to about 2020). The study in broad terms: Recovered participants in ImmuneRACE Cohort 3 were defined as having two consecutive negative NP/OP PCR tests, clearance from a healthcare professional, or resolution of symptoms. Samples covering the acute and convalescent phases of COVID-19 were provided by collaborators in the United States, Italy and Spain. The material from the prospective study consisted of cDNA or gDNA derived from T cells, B-cell-depleted T cells, or PBMCs. The dataset comprised deeply sampled blood TCRbeta repertoires from subjects exposed to, actively infected with, or recovered from COVID-19. The repertoires were released in a freely available public database intended as a resource for research on the immune response to SARS-CoV-2. The samples were drawn from two sources: the first 160 participants of the ongoing ImmuneRACE study, and 1,000 to 1,500 subjects contributed by 6 global collaborators. A de-identified subject ID, COVID-19 status, age in years and sex were almost always included in the sample metadata. Where available, HLA class I and class II types were obtained from metadata supplied by the sample provider rather than from assay-based typing.

What the authors observed across the whole study: How much clinical and demographic metadata was included differed by source and by participant, and the metadata was provided uncurated.

From the germline V gene, CDR1 is KGHSH and CDR2 is LQKENI. Taken from cysteine to phenylalanine, the CDR3 has 15 residues. Only the CDR3 portion is preserved as DNA: 45 bases, with reading frame beginning at the first base. After removal of 2 bases from V and 7 bases from J, the junction retains 10 bases not matched to a gene. TCRbeta CDR3 regions were amplified from genomic DNA by means of the immunoSEQ Assay, a bias-controlled multiplex PCR. As for the authors' bioinformatics: The number of nucleated cells in each sample was estimated from the amplification of reference gene primers within the assay. To quantify the absolute abundance of each unique TCRbeta CDR3 rearrangement, sequence reads were collapsed and filtered. Productive Simpson clonality was computed per sample as the square root of Simpson's diversity index over productive rearrangements. TCRdb stores this immuneACCESS table with in-frame sequences only. Part of the clones is absent; in the studies checked, under half of the shortfall reflects unresolved V genes, and no reason is known for the rest. V and J calls plus clone size are reproduced from that table; the DNA served to infer D and trimming. Counted in this sample were hundreds of thousands of clones; around 87% of them appeared once. The top ten clonotypes cover roughly 2% of the sample.

In the prospective study, participants were about 18 to 100 years old, resided in about two dozen geographic areas of the United States, and were enrolled through a virtual design. Cohort assignment in the prospective study relied on participant-reported clinical history from a screening survey and a study questionnaire. In the prospective study, mobile phlebotomists collected whole blood, serum and a nasopharyngeal or oropharyngeal swab from each participant. Prospective study participants could optionally give additional blood draws and questionnaires over a roughly two-month period. Before DNA extraction, prospective study blood samples were shipped either frozen or at room temperature.

The sequence links TRBV18 to TRBJ1-1, and 7 junctional nucleotides match TRBD1. Specimen: PBMCs or T cells enriched from blood (not recorded which). The sequence derives from a man between 35 and 55 years old in a cohort exposed to, infected with or recovered from COVID-19 (not recorded which). CDR3 protein: CASSPVGQQAVEAFF. The nucleotide sequence is TGTGCCAGCTCACCAGTGGGACAGCAAGCAGTTGAAGCTTTCTTT.